This T cell receptor (beta chain) was captured by sequencing in a study of blood T cell repertoires in COVID-19. Turning to the study itself: Specimens from acute and convalescent COVID-19 originated in the United States, Italy and Spain. The analysed material was cDNA or gDNA that came from T cells, B-cell-depleted T cells, or PBMCs.

The method was immunoSEQ multiplex PCR; TCRdb's version includes in-frame clones alone and lacks a portion of them. The sample gives 110,000 or so clones, 81% of which show up once; around 1.5% is in the top ten. Germline V lookup: CDR1 MNHNY, CDR2 SVGAGI (reference sequence). The CDR3 runs to 15 residues. V shed 6 bases, J shed 4 bases, and the junction held 10 bases outside the gene matches. The rearrangement uses TRBV6-6 and TRBJ2-7; 9 nucleotides agree with TRBD1. The sequencing sample was made of peripheral blood. This clonotype was obtained from a man aged 50 to 60 with acute or convalescent COVID-19. CDR3 sequence reads: CASRETSGTGYEQYF. The DNA for the CDR3 is TGTGCCAGCAGGGAAACGTCCGGGACAGGGTACGAGCAGTACTTC.